This T cell receptor (beta chain) was profiled in a study of blood T cell repertoires in COVID-19. V lost 1 base, J lost 8 bases, and 9 bases lay in between. The CDR3 spans 14 residues. Germline CDR1 is SGHAT and CDR2 is FQNNGV. As processed by the authors: It was from reference gene primer amplification that nucleated cell counts were estimated. TCRdb's copy holds only in-frame clones and misses some; the assay was immunoSEQ multiplex PCR. V, J and clone size are taken as reported in that table, and D and trimming were inferred from the DNA itself. The table records about 150,000 clones, around 83% of them present only once.

Material for sequencing was peripheral blood. The chain links TRBV11-2 to TRBJ1-6; D gene ambiguous. This receptor was identified in a woman aged 70-85 years who had recovered from COVID-19. CDR3 protein: CASSLGGFDSPLHF. The CDR3 DNA reads TGTGCCAGCAGCTTAGGAGGGTTTGATTCACCCCTCCACTTT.